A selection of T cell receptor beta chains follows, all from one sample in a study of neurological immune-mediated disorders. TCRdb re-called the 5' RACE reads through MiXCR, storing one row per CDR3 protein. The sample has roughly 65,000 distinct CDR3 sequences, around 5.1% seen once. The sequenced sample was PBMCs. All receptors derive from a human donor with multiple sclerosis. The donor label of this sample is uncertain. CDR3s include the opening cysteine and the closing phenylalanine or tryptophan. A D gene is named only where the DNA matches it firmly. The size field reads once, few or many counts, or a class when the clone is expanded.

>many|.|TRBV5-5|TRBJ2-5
CASSSGPRIETQYF
TGTGCCAGCAGCTCGGGACCGAGAATAGAGACCCAGTACTTC
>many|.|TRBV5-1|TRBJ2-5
CASSLIGGAMETQYF
TGCGCCAGCAGCTTGATTGGGGGGGCGATGGAGACCCAGTACTTC
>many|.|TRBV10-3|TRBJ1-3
CATSTLDSSGNTIYF
TGTGCCACCTCCACCTTGGACAGCTCTGGAAACACCATATATTTT
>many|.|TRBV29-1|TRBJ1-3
CSVWSENTIYF
TGCAGCGTTTGGAGTGAAAACACCATATATTTT
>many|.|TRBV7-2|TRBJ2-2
CAGGTRLPGELFF
TGTGCCGGGGGGACACGTTTGCCCGGGGAGCTGTTTTTT
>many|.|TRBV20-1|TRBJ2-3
CSARVGGGTDTQYF
TGCAGTGCTAGAGTAGGAGGGGGCACAGATACGCAGTATTTT
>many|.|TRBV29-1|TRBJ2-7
CSVEGAGSSYEQYF
TGCAGCGTTGAGGGGGCAGGGAGCTCCTACGAGCAGTACTTC
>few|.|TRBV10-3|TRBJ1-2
CAISESMATPPYGGYTF
TGTGCCATCAGTGAGTCGATGGCTACTCCCCCCTATGGTGGCTACACCTTC
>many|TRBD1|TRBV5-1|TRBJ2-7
CASSFDRGDEQYF
TGCGCCAGCAGCTTTGACAGGGGCGACGAGCAGTACTTC
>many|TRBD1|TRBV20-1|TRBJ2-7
CSARDEGQGNSYEQYF
TGCAGTGCTAGAGATGAAGGACAGGGAAACTCCTACGAGCAGTACTTC
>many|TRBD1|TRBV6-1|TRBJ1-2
CASSEGQGRGYTF
TGTGCCAGCAGTGAAGGACAGGGTCGGGGCTACACCTTC
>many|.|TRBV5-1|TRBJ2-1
CASSLTGTQNNEQFF
TGCGCCAGCAGCCTTACCGGGACTCAAAACAATGAGCAGTTCTTC